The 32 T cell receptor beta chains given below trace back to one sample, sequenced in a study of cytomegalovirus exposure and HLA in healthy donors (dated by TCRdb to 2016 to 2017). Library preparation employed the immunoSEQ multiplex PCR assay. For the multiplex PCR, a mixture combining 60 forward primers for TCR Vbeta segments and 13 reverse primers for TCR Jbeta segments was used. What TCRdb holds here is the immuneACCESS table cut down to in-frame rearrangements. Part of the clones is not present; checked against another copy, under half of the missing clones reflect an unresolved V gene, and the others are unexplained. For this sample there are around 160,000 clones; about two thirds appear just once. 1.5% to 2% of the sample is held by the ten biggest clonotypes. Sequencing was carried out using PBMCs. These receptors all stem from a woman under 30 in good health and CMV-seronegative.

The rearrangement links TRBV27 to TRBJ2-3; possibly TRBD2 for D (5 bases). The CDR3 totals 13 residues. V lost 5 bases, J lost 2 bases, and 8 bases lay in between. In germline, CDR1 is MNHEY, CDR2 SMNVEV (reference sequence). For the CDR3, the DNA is TGTGCCAGCAGTCGGGATTTCACAGATACGCAGTATTTT. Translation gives CASSRDFTDTQYF.

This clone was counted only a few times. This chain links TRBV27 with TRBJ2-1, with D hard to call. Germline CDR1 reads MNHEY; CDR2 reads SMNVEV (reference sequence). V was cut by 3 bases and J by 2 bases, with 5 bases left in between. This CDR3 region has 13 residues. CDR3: CASSLRPYNEQFF. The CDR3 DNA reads TGTGCCAGCAGTTTGCGTCCCTACAATGAGCAGTTCTTC.

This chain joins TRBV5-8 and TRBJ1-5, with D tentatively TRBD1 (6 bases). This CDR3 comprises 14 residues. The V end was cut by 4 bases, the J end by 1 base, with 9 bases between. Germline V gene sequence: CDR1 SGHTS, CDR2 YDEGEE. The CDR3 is CASSPGESNQPQHF. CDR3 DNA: TGTGCCAGCAGCCCAGGGGAGAGCAATCAGCCCCAGCATTTT.

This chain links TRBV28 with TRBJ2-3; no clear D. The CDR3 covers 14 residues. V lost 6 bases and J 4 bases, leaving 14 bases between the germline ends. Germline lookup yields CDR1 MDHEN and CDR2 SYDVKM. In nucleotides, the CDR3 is TGTGCCAGCAGCCCTACGTCCCCTCCAGATACGCAGTATTTT. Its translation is CASSPTSPPDTQYF.

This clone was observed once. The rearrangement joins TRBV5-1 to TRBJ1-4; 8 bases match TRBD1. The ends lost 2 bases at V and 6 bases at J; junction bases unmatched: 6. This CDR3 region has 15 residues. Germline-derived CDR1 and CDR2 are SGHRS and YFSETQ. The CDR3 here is CASSLLSTGDEKLFF. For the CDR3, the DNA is TGCGCCAGCAGCTTATTATCGACAGGGGATGAAAAACTGTTTTTT.

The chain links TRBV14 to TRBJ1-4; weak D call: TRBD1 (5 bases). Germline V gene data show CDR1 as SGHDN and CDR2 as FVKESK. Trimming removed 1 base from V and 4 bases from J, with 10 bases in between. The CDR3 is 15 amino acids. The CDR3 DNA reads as TGTGCCAGCAGCCAAGTTTCGGGGGTTAATGAAAAACTGTTTTTT. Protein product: CASSQVSGVNEKLFF. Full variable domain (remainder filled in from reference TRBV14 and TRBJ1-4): EAGVTQFPSHSVIEKGQTVTLRCDPISGHDNLYWYRRVMGKEIKFLLHFVKESKQDESGMPNNRFLAERTGGTYSTLKVQPAELEDSGVYFCASSQVSGVNEKLFFGSGTQLSVL.

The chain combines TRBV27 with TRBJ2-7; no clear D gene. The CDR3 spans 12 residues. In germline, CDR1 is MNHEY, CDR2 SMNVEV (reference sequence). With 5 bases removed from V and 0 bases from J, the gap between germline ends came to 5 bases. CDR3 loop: CASSASSYEQYF. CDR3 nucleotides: TGTGCCAGCAGTGCGAGCTCCTACGAGCAGTACTTC.

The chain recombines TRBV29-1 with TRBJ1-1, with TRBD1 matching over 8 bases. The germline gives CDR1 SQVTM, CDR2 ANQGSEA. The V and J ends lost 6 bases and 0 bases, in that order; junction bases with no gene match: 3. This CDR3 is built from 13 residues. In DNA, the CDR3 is TGCAGCGTGACAGGGGCTCTGAACACTGAAGCTTTCTTT. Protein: CSVTGALNTEAFF. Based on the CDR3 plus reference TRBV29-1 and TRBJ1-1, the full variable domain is SAVISQKPSRDICQRGTSLTIQCQVDSQVTMMFWYRQQPGQSLTLIATANQGSEATYESGFVIDKFPISRPNLTFSTLTVSNMSPEDSSIYLCSVTGALNTEAFFGQGTRLTVV.

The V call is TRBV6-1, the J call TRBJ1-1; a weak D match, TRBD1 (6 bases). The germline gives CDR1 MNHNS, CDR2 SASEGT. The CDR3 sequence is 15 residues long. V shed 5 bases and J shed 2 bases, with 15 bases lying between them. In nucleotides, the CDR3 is TGTGCCAGCAGTAATACCGGGACATTTAACACTGAAGCTTTCTTT. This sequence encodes CASSNTGTFNTEAFF.

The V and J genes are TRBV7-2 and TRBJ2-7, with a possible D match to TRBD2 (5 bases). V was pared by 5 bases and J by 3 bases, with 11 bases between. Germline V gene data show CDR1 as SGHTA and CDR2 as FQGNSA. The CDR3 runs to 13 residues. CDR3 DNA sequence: TGTGCCAGCAGCGCCCGCGGGTACTACGAGCAGTACTTC. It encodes CASSARGYYEQYF.

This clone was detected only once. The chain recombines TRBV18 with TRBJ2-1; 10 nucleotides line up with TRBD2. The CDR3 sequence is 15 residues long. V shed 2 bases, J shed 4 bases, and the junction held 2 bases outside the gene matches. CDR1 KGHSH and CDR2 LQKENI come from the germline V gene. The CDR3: CASSPTSGEYNEQFF. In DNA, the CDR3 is TGTGCCAGCTCACCAACTAGCGGGGAGTACAATGAGCAGTTCTTC.

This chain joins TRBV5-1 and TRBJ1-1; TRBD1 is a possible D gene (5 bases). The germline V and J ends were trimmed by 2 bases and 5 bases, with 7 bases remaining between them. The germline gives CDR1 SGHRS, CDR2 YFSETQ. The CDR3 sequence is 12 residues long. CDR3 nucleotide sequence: TGCGCCAGCAGCTTCGGGGGGACTGAAGCTTTCTTT. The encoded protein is CASSFGGTEAFF.

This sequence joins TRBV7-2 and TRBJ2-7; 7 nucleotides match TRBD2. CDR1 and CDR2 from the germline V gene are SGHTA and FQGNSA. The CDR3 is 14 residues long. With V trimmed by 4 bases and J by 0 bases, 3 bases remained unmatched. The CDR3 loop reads CASSWSGASYEQYF. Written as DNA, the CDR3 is TGTGCCAGCAGCTGGAGCGGGGCCTCCTACGAGCAGTACTTC.

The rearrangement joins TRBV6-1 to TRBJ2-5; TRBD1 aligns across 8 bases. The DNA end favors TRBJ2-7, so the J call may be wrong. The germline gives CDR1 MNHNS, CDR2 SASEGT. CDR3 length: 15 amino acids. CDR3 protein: CASSGGTGTLYEQYF. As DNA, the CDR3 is TGTGCCAGCAGTGGGGGGACAGGAACCCTATACGAGCAGTACTTC.

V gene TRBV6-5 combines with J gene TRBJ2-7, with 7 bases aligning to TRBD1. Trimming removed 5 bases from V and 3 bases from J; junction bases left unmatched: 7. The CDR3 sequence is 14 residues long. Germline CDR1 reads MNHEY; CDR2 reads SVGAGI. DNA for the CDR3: TGTGCCAGCAGTACCACAGGGACAGACTACGAGCAGTACGTC. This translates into CASSTTGTDYEQYV.

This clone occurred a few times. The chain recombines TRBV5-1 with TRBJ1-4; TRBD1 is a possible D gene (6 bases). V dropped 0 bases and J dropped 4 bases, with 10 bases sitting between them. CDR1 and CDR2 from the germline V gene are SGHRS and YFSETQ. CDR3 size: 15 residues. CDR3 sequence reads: CASSLEGGNNEKLFF. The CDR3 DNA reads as TGCGCCAGCAGCTTGGAGGGGGGGAATAATGAAAAACTGTTTTTT.

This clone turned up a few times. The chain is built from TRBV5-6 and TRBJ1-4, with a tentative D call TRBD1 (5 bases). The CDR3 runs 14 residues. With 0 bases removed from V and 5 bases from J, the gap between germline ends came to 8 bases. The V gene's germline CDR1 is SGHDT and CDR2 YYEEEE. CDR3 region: CASSLAGGNEKLFF. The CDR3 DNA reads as TGTGCCAGCAGCTTGGCGGGGGGGAATGAAAAACTGTTTTTT.

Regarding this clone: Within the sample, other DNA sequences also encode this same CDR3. CDR3 coding DNA: TGTGCCAGCAGTTTCCAGACAGGGGGTACTAATGAAAAACTGTTTTTT. Its protein product is CASSFQTGGTNEKLFF. The chain couples TRBV28 to TRBJ1-4; 9 bases are shared with TRBD1. The CDR3 runs 16 residues. Trimming removed 3 bases from V and 2 bases from J; junction bases left unmatched: 4. Germline lookup yields CDR1 MDHEN and CDR2 SYDVKM.

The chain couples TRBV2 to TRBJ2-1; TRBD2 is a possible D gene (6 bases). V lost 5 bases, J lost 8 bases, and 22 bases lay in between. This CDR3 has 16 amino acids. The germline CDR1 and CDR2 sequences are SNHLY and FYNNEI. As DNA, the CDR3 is TGTGCCAGCAGTCCCGGTATTCTAGCGCCCGTGGATGAGCAGTTCTTC. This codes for CASSPGILAPVDEQFF.

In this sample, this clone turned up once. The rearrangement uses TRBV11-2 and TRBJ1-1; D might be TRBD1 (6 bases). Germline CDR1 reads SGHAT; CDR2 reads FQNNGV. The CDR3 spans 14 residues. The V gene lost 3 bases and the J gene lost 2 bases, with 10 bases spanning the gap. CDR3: CASSFDRTNTEAFF. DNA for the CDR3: TGTGCCAGCAGCTTCGACAGGACCAACACTGAAGCTTTCTTT.

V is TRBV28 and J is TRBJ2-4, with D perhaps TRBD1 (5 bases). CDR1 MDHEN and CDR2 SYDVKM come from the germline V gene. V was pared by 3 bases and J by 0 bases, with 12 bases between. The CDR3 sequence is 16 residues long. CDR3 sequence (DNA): TGTGCCAGCAGTTTTAACAGGCGCCTAGCCAAAAACATTCAGTACTTC. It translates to CASSFNRRLAKNIQYF.

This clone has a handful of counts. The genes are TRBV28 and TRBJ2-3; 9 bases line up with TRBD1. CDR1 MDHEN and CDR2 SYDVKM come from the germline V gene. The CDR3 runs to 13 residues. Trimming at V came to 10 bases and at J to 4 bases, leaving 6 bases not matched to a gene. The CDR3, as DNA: TGTGCCACCCAGACAGGGGGTGCAGATACGCAGTATTTT. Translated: CATQTGGADTQYF.

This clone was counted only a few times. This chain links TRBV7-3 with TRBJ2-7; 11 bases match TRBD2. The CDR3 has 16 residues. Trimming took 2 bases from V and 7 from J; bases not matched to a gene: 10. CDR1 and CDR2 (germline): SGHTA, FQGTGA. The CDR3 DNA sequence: TGTGCCAGCAGCTTACGACAGGCTAGCGGGGGGCATGAGCAGTACTTC. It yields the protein CASSLRQASGGHEQYF.

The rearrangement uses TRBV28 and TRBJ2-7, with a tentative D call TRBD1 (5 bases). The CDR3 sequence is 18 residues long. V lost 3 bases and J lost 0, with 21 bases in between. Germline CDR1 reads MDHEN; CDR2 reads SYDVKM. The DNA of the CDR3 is TGTGCCAGCAGTTTCCCCTGGGTGCGCACAGGAATCTCCTACGAGCAGTACTTC. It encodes CASSFPWVRTGISYEQYF.

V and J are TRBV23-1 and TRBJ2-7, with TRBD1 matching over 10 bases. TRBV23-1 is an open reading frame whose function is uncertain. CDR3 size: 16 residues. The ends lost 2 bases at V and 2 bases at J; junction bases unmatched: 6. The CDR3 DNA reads TGCGCCAGCAGTCAAAAGAGGGACAGGGGACCCTACGAGCAGTACTTC. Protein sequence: CASSQKRDRGPYEQYF.

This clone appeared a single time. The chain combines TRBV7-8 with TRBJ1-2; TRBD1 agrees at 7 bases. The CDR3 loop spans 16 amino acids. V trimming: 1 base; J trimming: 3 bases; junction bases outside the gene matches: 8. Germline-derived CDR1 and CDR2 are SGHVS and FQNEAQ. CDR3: CASSLEYRGNHYGYTF. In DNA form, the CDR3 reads TGTGCCAGCAGCTTAGAGTACAGGGGTAATCACTATGGCTACACCTTC.

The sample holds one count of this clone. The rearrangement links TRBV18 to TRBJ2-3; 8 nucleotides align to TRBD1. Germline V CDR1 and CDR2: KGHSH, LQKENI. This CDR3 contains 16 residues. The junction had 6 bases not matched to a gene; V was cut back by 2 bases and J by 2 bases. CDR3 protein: CASSPLGQGTTDTQYF. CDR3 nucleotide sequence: TGTGCCAGCTCACCATTAGGACAGGGCACCACAGATACGCAGTATTTT.

DNA for the CDR3: TGTGCCAGCTCAGCTTTCTCCACGGGCTCTGGGGCCAACGTCCTGACTTTC. Its protein product is CASSAFSTGSGANVLTF. The chain employs TRBV11-1 and TRBJ2-6; D not resolved. This CDR3 is built from 17 residues. V was shortened by 8 bases and J by 0 bases, with 17 bases between the two germline ends. The germline CDR1 and CDR2 sequences are SGHAT and FQDESV (reference sequence). The variable domain in full, with the rest retrieved from reference TRBV11-1 and TRBJ2-6, is EAEVAQSPRYKITEKSQAVAFWCDPISGHATLYWYRQILGQGPELLVQFQDESVVDDSQLPKDRFSAERLKGVDSTLKIQPAELGDSAMYLCASSAFSTGSGANVLTFGAGSRLTVL.

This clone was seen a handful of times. CDR3 DNA sequence: TGTGCCAGCAAATTACAGGGGTTGGACACTGAAGCTTTCTTT. This codes for CASKLQGLDTEAFF. The chain is built from TRBV2 and TRBJ1-1; TRBD1 matches at 7 bases. Trimming took 7 bases from V and 3 from J; bases not matched to a gene: 8. Germline CDR1 and CDR2: SNHLY and FYNNEI. CDR3 length equals 14 residues.

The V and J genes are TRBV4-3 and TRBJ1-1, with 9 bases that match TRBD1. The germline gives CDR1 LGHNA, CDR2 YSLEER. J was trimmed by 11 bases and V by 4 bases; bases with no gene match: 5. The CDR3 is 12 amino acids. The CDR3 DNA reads TGCGCCAGCAGCCGCGACAGGGGGTCGGCTTTCTTT. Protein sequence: CASSRDRGSAFF.

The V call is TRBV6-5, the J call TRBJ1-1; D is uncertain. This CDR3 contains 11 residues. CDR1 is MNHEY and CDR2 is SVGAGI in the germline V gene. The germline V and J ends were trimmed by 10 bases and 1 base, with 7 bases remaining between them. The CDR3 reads CATTRNTEAFF. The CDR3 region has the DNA TGTGCCACAACTAGGAACACTGAAGCTTTCTTT.

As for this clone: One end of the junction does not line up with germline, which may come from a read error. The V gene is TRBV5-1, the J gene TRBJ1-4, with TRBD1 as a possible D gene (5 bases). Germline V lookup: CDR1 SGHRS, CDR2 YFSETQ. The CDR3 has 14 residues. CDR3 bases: TGCGCCAGCAGCTTGGGAACAGGTAATGAAAACCTGTTTTTT. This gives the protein CASSLGTGNENLFF.